The present T cell receptor beta chain was sequenced within a study of vaccination and CD4 T cells after COVID-19. The wider study: Nasal swab PCR detected SARS-CoV-2 in convalescent patients; about 10 had mild disease, one severe. Sampling after COVID took place at a median of about 91 days (range 35 to 161) following diagnosis. Findings of the study overall: Convalescent patients showed a median about 90% of reactive clones that were seen only post-vaccination.

The treatment: roughly 10-day PBMC culture with coronavirus spike peptide pools or control peptides (ViraFEST assay). V gave up 3 bases and J gave up 14 bases, with 23 bases separating them. CDR1 and CDR2 from the germline V gene are DFQATT and SNEGSKA (reference sequence). The CDR3 totals 15 residues. Sequencing of the DNA from cultured CD4+ T cells was carried out with the Oncomine TCR Beta short-read assay. TCRdb passed the PCR reads through MiXCR, listing each CDR3 protein once. The sample has roughly 25,000 distinct CDR3 sequences, around 62% seen once. To note about this clonotype: Antigen unknown.

J is TRBJ1-6 and V is TRBV20-1; D is perhaps TRBD1 (5 bases). The receptor was derived from a human donor who had recovered from COVID-19. Sequences were obtained from CD4+ T cells from blood, cultured in vitro. CDR3 loop: CSASRGRGLNSALHF. The CDR3 DNA reads TGCAGTGCTAGTCGAGGAAGGGGTCTTAATTCGGCCCTCCACTTT.